These 16 T cell receptor beta chains originate from one sample sequenced in a study of T cells after yellow fever vaccination. In TCRdb, the 5' RACE reads were re-called with MiXCR into one record per CDR3 protein. The repertoire holds tens of thousands of distinct CDR3 sequences, roughly 7.3% seen once, with approximately 34% in the top ten. The starting material was CD8+ T cells sorted from PBMCs, obtained 15 days after the yellow fever booster vaccination. Receptors originate from a man aged 30-40 years who received the YFV17D yellow fever vaccine.

At least ten counts were recorded for this clonotype. V and J are TRBV24-1 and TRBJ2-3, with 15 bases aligning to TRBD2. With V trimmed by 0 bases and J by 1 base, 10 bases remained unmatched. Germline loops: CDR1 KGHDR, CDR2 SFDVKD. CDR3 length: 21 amino acids. CDR3 protein: CATSDLKGLAGGRWGTDTQYF. For the CDR3, the DNA is TGTGCCACCAGTGATTTGAAGGGACTAGCGGGAGGAAGGTGGGGCACAGATACGCAGTATTTT.

This clonotype was recorded at least ten times. This chain uses TRBV28 with TRBJ1-2; 7 bases line up with TRBD1. The CDR3 contains 14 residues. In germline, CDR1 is MDHEN, CDR2 SYDVKM. V lost 4 bases, J lost 4 bases, and 6 bases stayed unmatched. CDR3 amino acids: CASSSGGWGYGYTF. Written as DNA, the CDR3 is TGTGCCAGCAGTTCAGGGGGTTGGGGCTATGGCTACACCTTC.

About this clonotype itself: A much larger clone lies a single base off, so this may be a read error. The chain links TRBV5-6 to TRBJ2-5; no definite D call. The V gene's germline CDR1 is SGHDT and CDR2 YYEEEE. This CDR3 contains 17 residues. The germline V and J ends were trimmed by 3 bases and 3 bases, with 21 bases remaining between them. In DNA form, the CDR3 reads TGTGCCAGCAGCTCGTGGACCCTGGGGATACACGAAGAGACCCAGTACTTC. Translated: CASSSWTLGIHEETQYF.

This clonotype was seen ten or more times. CDR3 sequence reads: CASSRMGAYNEQFF. The CDR3 coding sequence is TGCGCCAGCAGCCGGATGGGGGCTTACAATGAGCAGTTCTTC. The V and J genes are TRBV4-1 and TRBJ2-1, with D perhaps TRBD1 (6 bases). Germline V gene lookup returns CDR1 MGHRA and CDR2 YSYEKL. The CDR3 is 14 amino acids. V dropped 4 bases and J dropped 4 bases, with 11 bases sitting between them.

This chain joins TRBV15 and TRBJ2-1; no reliable D call. Looked up from germline, CDR1 is LNHNV and CDR2 is YYDKDF (reference sequence). V gave up 5 bases and J gave up 7 bases, with 12 bases separating them. The CDR3 totals 13 residues. The CDR3 protein is CATSPPEGNEQFF. In DNA form, the CDR3 reads TGTGCCACCAGCCCCCCCGAAGGGAATGAGCAGTTCTTC.

This clonotype was seen a few times. J is TRBJ1-1 and V is TRBV5-1, with no clear D. Deletions cut 0 bases from V and 3 bases from J, with 9 bases between. This CDR3 comprises 14 residues. The germline V gene has CDR1 SGHRS and CDR2 YFSETQ. The CDR3 DNA sequence: TGCGCCAGCAGCTTGGGGGTGGTGGACACTGAAGCTTTCTTT. Translated, it gives CASSLGVVDTEAFF.

This clonotype was seen a handful of times. The chain recombines TRBV5-4 with TRBJ2-1; D not resolved. The CDR3 has 13 residues. The V end lost 3 bases, the J end lost 9 bases, and 13 bases lay between the germline ends. Germline V gene sequence: CDR1 SGHNT, CDR2 YYREEE (reference sequence). CDR3 region: CASSSILETEQFF. The CDR3 region has the DNA TGTGCCAGCAGCTCAATCCTAGAAACTGAGCAGTTCTTC.

This clonotype was seen at least ten times. This chain connects TRBV7-6 to TRBJ1-3; D ambiguous. The CDR3 has 18 amino acids. Germline V CDR1 and CDR2: SGHVS, FNYEAQ. With 1 base removed from V and 4 bases from J, the gap between germline ends came to 20 bases. The DNA of the CDR3 is TGTGCCAGCAGCTTAGAACCTCCGTACACTGGGTTGGGAAACACCATATATTTT. Encoded protein: CASSLEPPYTGLGNTIYF.

This clonotype was detected many times. The rearrangement uses TRBV30 and TRBJ2-7; D possibly corresponds to TRBD2 (6 bases). V lost 3 bases and J 2 bases, leaving 14 bases between the germline ends. The V gene's germline CDR1 is GTSNPN and CDR2 SVGIG (reference sequence). The CDR3 sequence is 14 residues long. In DNA form, the CDR3 reads TGTGCCTGGAGAGCCCGGGACTGGACCTACGAGCAGTACTTC. It specifies CAWRARDWTYEQYF.

In this sample, this clonotype turned up many times. J is TRBJ1-3 and V is TRBV6-5, with D hard to call. The V end was cut by 0 bases, the J end by 1 base, with 7 bases between. Germline-derived CDR1 and CDR2 are MNHEY and SVGAGI. The CDR3 runs 15 residues. The DNA for the CDR3 is TGTGCCAGCAGTTACTCTCCGTCTTCTGGAAACACCATATATTTT. Amino acid sequence: CASSYSPSSGNTIYF.

This clonotype was observed at least ten times. An end of the junction does not agree with germline; a read error may underlie this. The chain couples TRBV11-2 to TRBJ2-7; D is undetermined. The CDR3 totals 13 residues. CDR1 SGHAT and CDR2 FQNNGV come from the germline V gene. The CDR3 reads CASSLGASYEQYF. The CDR3, as DNA: TGTGCCAGCAGTTTAGGCGCCTCCTACGAGCAGTACTTC.

This clonotype was counted many times. The gene calls are TRBV5-1 and TRBJ2-1; D is tentatively TRBD1 or TRBD2 (6 bases each). Germline V lookup: CDR1 SGHRS, CDR2 YFSETQ. V was cut by 1 base and J by 10 bases, with 15 bases left in between. The CDR3 covers 14 residues. This CDR3 is CASSLNEGGDEQFF. CDR3 DNA: TGCGCCAGCAGCTTGAATGAGGGGGGCGACGAGCAGTTCTTC.

This clonotype was recorded at least ten times. The chain links TRBV20-1 to TRBJ2-1; no reliable D call. V gave up 0 bases and J gave up 0 bases, with 21 bases separating them. Germline CDR1 is DFQATT and CDR2 is SNEGSKA (reference sequence). This CDR3 is 19 amino acids long. The CDR3 is CSARDSLGLHQSSYNEQFF. CDR3 in DNA: TGCAGTGCTAGAGACTCCTTGGGCCTTCACCAGAGCTCCTACAATGAGCAGTTCTTC.

This clonotype has ten or more counts. V gene TRBV4-3 combines with J gene TRBJ2-1; the match to TRBD2 covers 7 bases. Germline CDR1 reads LGHNA; CDR2 reads YSLEER. J lost 2 bases, V lost 3 bases, and 10 bases had no gene match. The CDR3 has 17 residues. This chain's CDR3 is CASSHQLLASPYNEQFF. The CDR3 DNA follows: TGCGCCAGCAGCCATCAATTACTAGCGTCCCCCTACAATGAGCAGTTCTTC.

This clonotype appeared many times. The gene calls are TRBV20-1 and TRBJ2-2, with D unclear. CDR1 and CDR2 from the germline V gene are DFQATT and SNEGSKA (reference sequence). There are 14 residues in the CDR3. V lost 5 bases and J lost 5, with 15 bases in between. CDR3 nucleotide sequence: TGCAGTGCTCCGAATTGGGCCGTTACCGGGGAGCTGTTTTTT. Its protein product is CSAPNWAVTGELFF.

The table lists this clonotype with a few counts. The chain combines TRBV13 with TRBJ2-3, with 8 bases matching TRBD2. This CDR3 spans 14 amino acids. Trimming removed 6 bases from V and 2 bases from J; junction bases left unmatched: 4. CDR1 and CDR2 from the germline V gene are PRHDT and FYEKMQ (reference sequence). CDR3 bases: TGTGCCAGCAGACTAGCGGTAACCACAGATACGCAGTATTTT. Amino acids: CASRLAVTTDTQYF.